This TCR beta chain stems from a study of blood T cell repertoires in COVID-19. On the study more broadly: Material from acute and convalescent COVID-19 was sourced from the United States, Italy and Spain. The cDNA or gDNA used as material had been derived from T cells, B-cell-depleted T cells, or PBMCs.

V gave up 7 bases and J gave up 5 bases; unmatched junction bases: 10. CDR1 SQVTM and CDR2 ANQGSEA come from the germline V gene. The CDR3 is 13 residues long. Generated by immunoSEQ multiplex PCR, the TCRdb table keeps only in-frame clones and is missing some. The sample consists of over 55,000 clones, roughly 87% of them appearing once. Sequenced material: peripheral blood. The clonotype was recovered from a woman aged 55 to 70 with acute or convalescent COVID-19. V is TRBV29-1 and J is TRBJ1-2, with 7 bases aligning to TRBD1. This CDR3 reads CSAKTGQGYGYTF. CDR3 coding DNA: TGCAGCGCGAAGACAGGGCAAGGGTATGGCTACACCTTC.